The clone carrying this T cell receptor beta chain was counted ten times or more. The antigen is unknown. This sample was included in a study of breast tumors, draining lymph nodes, adjacent tissues. CDR3 length equals 15 residues. The V gene's germline CDR1 is SNHLY and CDR2 FYNNEI. Trimming left V 8 bases short and J 4 bases short, with 19 bases between. The study's findings and limits: Compared with lymph nodes, tumors were less diverse; compared with nontumor tissue, more. Compared with basal-like, luminal-like tumors shared significantly more repertoire with nontumor tissue. Data fit most tumor T cells coming from lymph node, expanding in tumor. That most tumor T cells come from lymph nodes remained unproven.

TCRdb re-called the multiplex PCR reads with MiXCR, one entry per CDR3 protein. The sample carries approximately 52,000 distinct CDR3 sequences, over 40% recorded once. The TCR comes from a female donor with breast cancer. Some clones in this sample may be carry-over from other donors' samples. The rearrangement uses TRBV2 and TRBJ2-3; D call uncertain. The sequenced sample consisted of breast tumor tissue. The DNA of the CDR3 is TGTGCCAGCGAAATAAAAGACACAGCCTCAGATACGCAGTATTTT. This translates into CASEIKDTASDTQYF.